One and the same sample provided the 8 T cell receptor beta chains below, sequenced in a study of cytomegalovirus exposure and HLA in healthy donors. It was with 60 Vbeta and 13 Jbeta primers that the PCR ran. TCRdb's copy holds only in-frame clones and misses some; the assay was immunoSEQ multiplex PCR. The repertoire includes over 150,000 clones, 70% to 90% of them detected once, and less than 2.5% sits in the top ten. The sample was PBMCs. The receptors derive from a male donor in good health and CMV-seronegative.

This clone has only one observation. The chain links TRBV19 to TRBJ1-2; D is possibly TRBD1 (6 bases). Germline CDR1 reads LNHDA; CDR2 reads SQIVND (reference sequence). This CDR3 has 14 amino acids. V lost 7 bases, J lost 3 bases, and 15 bases lay in between. The CDR3 DNA reads TGTGCCAGTATTTATCACAGGGATGACTATGGCTACACCTTC. Its translation: CASIYHRDDYGYTF. Drawing the rest from reference TRBV19 and TRBJ1-2, the complete variable domain is DGGITQSPKYLFRKEGQNVTLSCEQNLNHDAMYWYRQDPGQGLRLIYYSQIVNDFQKGDIAEGYSVSREKKESFPLTVTSAQKNPTAFYLCASIYHRDDYGYTFGSGTRLTVV.

The V gene is TRBV7-6, the J gene TRBJ2-5; TRBD2 might be the D (5 bases). Germline V gene sequence: CDR1 SGHVS, CDR2 FNYEAQ. This CDR3 region has 14 residues. V was shortened by 5 bases and J by 5 bases, with 15 bases between the two germline ends. CDR3 amino acids: CASSPRPGGETQYF. DNA for the CDR3: TGTGCCAGCAGCCCTAGGCCAGGCGGGGAGACCCAGTACTTC.

This sequence joins TRBV12-5 and TRBJ2-5; D is perhaps TRBD1 (6 bases). The V end was cut by 9 bases, the J end by 0 bases, with 20 bases between. The germline gives CDR1 LGHNT, CDR2 FRNRAP. The CDR3 extends over 16 amino acids. The CDR3, as DNA: TGTGCTAGGAACAGGGTCAGGGCCCTGTACCAAGAGACCCAGTACTTC. This translates into CARNRVRALYQETQYF.

The sample holds one count of this clone. The J gene is TRBJ1-2, the V gene TRBV30; no reliable D call. The V end was cut by 0 bases, the J end by 7 bases, with 9 bases between. CDR1 is GTSNPN and CDR2 is SVGIG in the germline V gene (reference sequence). The CDR3 is 12 amino acids. The DNA of the CDR3 is TGTGCCTGGAGTGTACGAGCGACTGGCTACACCTTC. Amino acids: CAWSVRATGYTF.

V is TRBV6-1 and J is TRBJ2-7, with 7 positions matching TRBD1. CDR3 length equals 14 residues. Germline V gene sequence: CDR1 MNHNS, CDR2 SASEGT. V was pared by 3 bases and J by 3 bases, with 5 bases of the junction left unmatched. CDR3 in amino acids: CASSDSQGSYEQYF. The CDR3 DNA is TGTGCCAGCAGTGATTCACAGGGGAGCTACGAGCAGTACTTC.

This chain connects TRBV7-3 to TRBJ2-7, with a possible D match to TRBD1 (6 bases). Germline values: CDR1 SGHTA, CDR2 FQGTGA. V was cut by 5 bases and J by 6 bases, with 14 bases left in between. CDR3 size: 13 residues. The CDR3 is CASSPSTGTEQYF. CDR3 DNA sequence: TGTGCCAGCAGCCCCTCGACAGGAACCGAGCAGTACTTC.

The chain is built from TRBV19 and TRBJ1-5, with TRBD1 matching over 9 bases. CDR3 length: 17 residues. The germline V gene has CDR1 LNHDA and CDR2 SQIVND (reference sequence). V lost 0 bases, J lost 1 base, and 4 bases stayed unmatched. This CDR3 is CASSIDGTGTSNQPQHF. DNA for the CDR3: TGTGCCAGTAGTATAGATGGGACAGGGACAAGCAATCAGCCCCAGCATTTT.

The chain carries TRBV11-3 and TRBJ2-3; D may be TRBD1 (6 bases). V lost 5 bases to trimming and J lost 3 bases, with 9 bases between them. The CDR3 loop spans 13 amino acids. Looked up from germline, CDR1 is SGHNT and CDR2 is YENEEA. CDR3 region: CASSRQETDTQYF. The CDR3 bases are TGTGCCAGCAGCCGACAGGAGACAGATACGCAGTATTTT.